Presented here are 14 T cell receptor beta chains from one specimen sequenced in a study of cytomegalovirus exposure and HLA in healthy donors. The PCR made use of 60 Vbeta and 13 Jbeta primers. Only in-frame clones appear in the TCRdb table, and some are missing; sequencing was by immunoSEQ multiplex PCR. The sample records around 160,000 clones, roughly 88% being singletons. The specimen sequenced was PBMCs. These receptors were taken from a man aged 18 to 29 in good health and CMV-seropositive.

This clone was found a few times. The chain recombines TRBV7-8 with TRBJ1-6, with a weak D call TRBD1 (6 bases). The germline V and J ends were trimmed by 4 bases and 14 bases, with 9 bases remaining between them. Germline CDR1 and CDR2: SGHVS and FQNEAQ. The CDR3 spans 11 residues. The CDR3 is CASSSDRSLHF. CDR3 in DNA: TGTGCCAGCAGCTCGGACAGATCCCTCCACTTT.

The chain recombines TRBV21-1 with TRBJ2-5; the table names TRBD2, a call not compared with the DNA. TRBV21-1 is a known pseudogene. This CDR3 spans 13 amino acids. The CDR3 spells CASSKTGAREQYF. The DNA for the CDR3 is TGTGCCAGCAGCAAGACAGGCGCGCGGGAGCAGTACTTC.

This chain uses TRBV6-5 with TRBJ1-6; unclear D gene. The V end was cut by 0 bases, the J end by 8 bases, with 11 bases between. The CDR3 runs to 15 residues. Germline values: CDR1 MNHEY, CDR2 SVGAGI. DNA for the CDR3: TGTGCCAGCAGTTACTCGGTCAGGATTGATTCACCCCTCCACTTT. Its translation is CASSYSVRIDSPLHF.

This chain uses TRBV5-1 with TRBJ1-5; no reliable D call. Trimming left V 1 base short and J 5 bases short, with 13 bases between. Germline V lookup: CDR1 SGHRS, CDR2 YFSETQ. The CDR3 has 15 amino acids. Here the CDR3 reads CASSLRTGIDQPQHF. The CDR3 region has the DNA TGCGCCAGCAGCTTGAGGACGGGGATCGATCAGCCCCAGCATTTT.

This rearrangement joins TRBV2 to TRBJ1-2, with TRBD1 identical over 8 bases. J lost 4 bases, V lost 4 bases, and 5 bases had no gene match. The germline V gene encodes CDR1 SNHLY and CDR2 FYNNEI. This CDR3 comprises 14 residues. This chain's CDR3 is CASSVTTGGYGYTF. CDR3 nucleotide sequence: TGTGCCAGCAGTGTTACAACAGGGGGCTATGGCTACACCTTC.

CDR3 sequence: CASRPGQSSGNTIYF. CDR3 DNA: TGTGCCAGCAGGCCGGGACAGAGCTCTGGAAACACCATATATTTT. The rearrangement links TRBV5-6 to TRBJ1-3; 7 positions match TRBD1. This CDR3 has 15 residues. The J segment lost 0 bases and the V segment lost 5 bases, leaving 5 bases of the junction unmatched. Germline-derived CDR1 and CDR2 are SGHDT and YYEEEE.

The V call is TRBV4-2, the J call TRBJ2-3, with 8 nucleotides matching TRBD2. This CDR3 region has 18 residues. Germline CDR1 reads LGHNA; CDR2 reads YNFKEQ. The V gene end was trimmed by 5 bases and the J gene end by 3 bases; junction bases not matched to a gene: 16. The CDR3 region is CASSDRGRGGLGTDTQYF. The CDR3, as DNA: TGTGCCAGCAGCGACCGAGGACGGGGGGGCCTGGGGACAGATACGCAGTATTTT.

The chain employs TRBV11-3 and TRBJ2-6, with D possibly matching TRBD1 (6 bases). The CDR3 runs to 17 residues. V was shortened by 3 bases and J by 4 bases, with 16 bases between the two germline ends. The V gene's germline CDR1 is SGHNT and CDR2 YENEEA. The CDR3 nucleotides are TGTGCCAGCAGCTTCGGCCCACAGGGCTCCGGGGCCAACGTCCTGACTTTC. Translation: CASSFGPQGSGANVLTF. Supplemented by reference TRBV11-3 and TRBJ2-6, the full variable domain reads EAGVVQSPRYKIIEKKQPVAFWCNPISGHNTLYWYLQNLGQGPELLIRYENEEAVDDSQLPKDRFSAERLKGVDSTLKIQPAELGDSAVYLCASSFGPQGSGANVLTFGAGSRLTVL.

The rearrangement joins TRBV9 to TRBJ2-2; 8 positions agree with TRBD2. CDR1 SGDLS and CDR2 YYNGEE come from the germline V gene. The CDR3 contains 16 residues. J gave up 2 bases and V 4 bases, and 7 bases lay outside the gene matches. The CDR3: CASSHPRTSNTGELFF. CDR3 in DNA: TGTGCCAGCAGCCACCCTAGGACTAGCAACACCGGGGAGCTGTTTTTT.

The chain is built from TRBV29-1 and TRBJ1-2; 11 positions agree with TRBD1. The CDR3 is 16 amino acids. V was pared by 0 bases and J by 1 base, with 4 bases of the junction left unmatched. Looked up from germline, CDR1 is SQVTM and CDR2 is ANQGSEA. CDR3 DNA sequence: TGCAGCGTTGAAGAGGACAGGGGGCTAAGTAACTATGGCTACACCTTC. Translating gives CSVEEDRGLSNYGYTF. Supplemented by reference TRBV29-1 and TRBJ1-2, the full variable domain reads SAVISQKPSRDICQRGTSLTIQCQVDSQVTMMFWYRQQPGQSLTLIATANQGSEATYESGFVIDKFPISRPNLTFSTLTVSNMSPEDSSIYLCSVEEDRGLSNYGYTFGSGTRLTVV.

Only a few counts were recorded for this clone. The CDR3 DNA reads as TGTGCCAGCAGTCTACGGACAGCCAAGACGCCCACTGAAGCTTTCTTT. The encoded protein is CASSLRTAKTPTEAFF. This chain joins TRBV6-6 and TRBJ1-1; a weak D match, TRBD1 (6 bases). CDR1 MNHNY and CDR2 SVGAGI come from the germline V gene (reference sequence). Trimming left V 5 bases short and J 4 bases short, with 20 bases between. This CDR3 has 16 amino acids.

The chain recombines TRBV4-3 with TRBJ2-5; a possible D gene is TRBD2 (6 bases). The V gene's germline CDR1 is LGHNA and CDR2 YSLEER. V was pared by 1 base and J by 2 bases, with 14 bases between. The CDR3 contains 16 residues. As DNA, the CDR3 is TGCGCCAGCAGCCAAGCTCCCCCCCGGGGGCAAGAGACCCAGTACTTC. This gives the protein CASSQAPPRGQETQYF.

This sequence joins TRBV29-1 and TRBJ1-1; 8 positions match TRBD1. CDR3 size: 12 residues. Germline V gives CDR1 SQVTM, CDR2 ANQGSEA. The V segment lost 6 bases and the J segment 5 bases; nucleotides outside the gene matches: 5. The CDR3: CSVYRGGTEAFF. CDR3 nucleotides: TGCAGCGTGTACAGGGGGGGTACTGAAGCTTTCTTT.

The gene calls are TRBV6-1 and TRBJ2-3; D might be TRBD1 (6 bases). V was shortened by 4 bases and J by 5 bases, with 10 bases between the two germline ends. Germline CDR1 MNHNS, CDR2 SASEGT. The CDR3 contains 13 residues. The CDR3 sequence is CASSAGVGDTQYF. The CDR3 coding sequence is TGTGCCAGCAGTGCAGGGGTGGGAGATACGCAGTATTTT.